The 4 T cell receptor beta chains listed next were all sequenced from one sample in a study of identical twins. MiXCR, run by TCRdb on the 5' RACE reads, gives a single entry per CDR3 protein. The sample yields hundreds of thousands of distinct CDR3 sequences, roughly 24% seen once. These records were also assigned to another study, of T cells expressing NK-cell markers.

Source material: CD4+ T cells sorted from blood. The receptors here all came from a woman younger than 35 in good health.

This chain links TRBV9 with TRBJ2-1, with 8 bases that match TRBD2. Looked up from germline, CDR1 is SGDLS and CDR2 is YYNGEE. V lost 2 bases and J lost 0; bases outside the gene matches: 7. The CDR3 spans 17 residues. The CDR3 nucleotides read TGTGCCAGCAGCGTCGAGCGGGGGTTCAGCTCCTACAATGAGCAGTTCTTC. The encoded protein is CASSVERGFSSYNEQFF.

This clonotype was counted a few times. This chain links TRBV27 with TRBJ1-6; D may be TRBD1 (6 bases). The germline V gene encodes CDR1 MNHEY and CDR2 SMNVEV (reference sequence). CDR3 length: 14 amino acids. The V end lost 9 bases, the J end lost 4 bases, and 13 bases lay between the germline ends. Here the CDR3 DNA reads TGTGCCAGTTGGACAGACAGATATAATTCACCCCTCCACTTT. This gives the protein CASWTDRYNSPLHF.

This clonotype was detected many times. The chain couples TRBV5-1 to TRBJ2-2, with 8 bases identical to TRBD1. From germline, CDR1 is SGHRS and CDR2 YFSETQ. This CDR3 is 16 amino acids long. V lost 4 bases and J lost 4; bases outside the gene matches: 9. Here the CDR3 DNA reads TGCGCCAGCAGCATTCTAACAGGGGGTATCACCGGGGAGCTGTTTTTT. This codes for CASSILTGGITGELFF.

The rearrangement uses TRBV4-2 and TRBJ2-7; D is uncertain. The V gene lost 0 bases and the J gene lost 1 base, with 10 bases spanning the gap. Germline V gene lookup returns CDR1 LGHNA and CDR2 YNFKEQ. The CDR3 totals 15 residues. This chain's CDR3 is CASSQEVYVSYEQYF. The CDR3 nucleotides are TGTGCCAGCAGCCAAGAGGTGTACGTTTCCTACGAGCAGTACTTC.